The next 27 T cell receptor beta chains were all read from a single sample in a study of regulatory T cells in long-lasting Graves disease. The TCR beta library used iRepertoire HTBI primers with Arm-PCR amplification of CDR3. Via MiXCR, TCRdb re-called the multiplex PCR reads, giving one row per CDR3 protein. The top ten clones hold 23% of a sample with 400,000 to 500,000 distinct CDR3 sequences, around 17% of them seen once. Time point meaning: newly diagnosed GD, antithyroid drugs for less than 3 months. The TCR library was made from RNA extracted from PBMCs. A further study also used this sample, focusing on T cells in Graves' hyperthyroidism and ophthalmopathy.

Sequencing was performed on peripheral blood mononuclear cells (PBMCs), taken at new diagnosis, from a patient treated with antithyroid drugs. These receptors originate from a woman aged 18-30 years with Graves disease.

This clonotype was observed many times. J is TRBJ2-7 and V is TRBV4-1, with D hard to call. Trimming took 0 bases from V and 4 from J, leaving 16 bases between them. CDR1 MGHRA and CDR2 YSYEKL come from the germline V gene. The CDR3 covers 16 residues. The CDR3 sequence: CASSQDAVGPAYEQYF. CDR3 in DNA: TGCGCCAGCAGCCAAGATGCTGTCGGGCCCGCTTACGAGCAGTACTTC.

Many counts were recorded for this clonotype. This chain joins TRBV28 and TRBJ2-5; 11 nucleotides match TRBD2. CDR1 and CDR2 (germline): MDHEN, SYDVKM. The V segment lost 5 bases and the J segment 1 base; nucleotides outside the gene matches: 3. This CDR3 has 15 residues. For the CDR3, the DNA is TGTGCCAGCAGTCCACTAGCGGGAGTCCAAGAGACCCAGTACTTC. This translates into CASSPLAGVQETQYF.

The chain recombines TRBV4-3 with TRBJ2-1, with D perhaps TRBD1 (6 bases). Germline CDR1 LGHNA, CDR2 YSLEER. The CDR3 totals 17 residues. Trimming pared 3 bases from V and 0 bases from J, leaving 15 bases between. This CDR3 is CASSQDPRGSSYNEQFF. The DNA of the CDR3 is TGCGCCAGCAGCCAGGACCCCAGGGGAAGCTCCTACAATGAGCAGTTCTTC.

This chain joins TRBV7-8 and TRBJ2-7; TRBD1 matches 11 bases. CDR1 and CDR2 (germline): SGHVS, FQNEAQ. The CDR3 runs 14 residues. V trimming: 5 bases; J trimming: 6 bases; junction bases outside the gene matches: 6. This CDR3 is CASSRGGQGAEQYF. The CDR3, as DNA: TGTGCCAGCAGCCGGGGAGGACAGGGGGCCGAGCAGTACTTC.

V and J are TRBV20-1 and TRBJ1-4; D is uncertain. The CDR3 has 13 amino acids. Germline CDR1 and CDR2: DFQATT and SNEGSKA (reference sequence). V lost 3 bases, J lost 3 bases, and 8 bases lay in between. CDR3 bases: TGCAGTGCTAGTGAGGGAGCTAATGAAAAACTGTTTTTT. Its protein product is CSASEGANEKLFF.

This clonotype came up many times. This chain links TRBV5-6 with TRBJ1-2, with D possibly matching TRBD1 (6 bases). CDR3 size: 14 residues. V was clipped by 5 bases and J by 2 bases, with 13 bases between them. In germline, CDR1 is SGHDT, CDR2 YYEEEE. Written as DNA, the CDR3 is TGTGCCAGCAGTCCCACCGGGACAAACTATGGCTACACCTTC. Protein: CASSPTGTNYGYTF.

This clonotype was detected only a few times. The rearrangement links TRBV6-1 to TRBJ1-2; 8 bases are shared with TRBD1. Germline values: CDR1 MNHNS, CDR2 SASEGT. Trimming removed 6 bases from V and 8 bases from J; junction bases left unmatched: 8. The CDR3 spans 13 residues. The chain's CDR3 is CASRPTGGTGYTF. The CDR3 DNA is TGTGCCAGCAGGCCCACAGGGGGGACCGGCTACACCTTC.

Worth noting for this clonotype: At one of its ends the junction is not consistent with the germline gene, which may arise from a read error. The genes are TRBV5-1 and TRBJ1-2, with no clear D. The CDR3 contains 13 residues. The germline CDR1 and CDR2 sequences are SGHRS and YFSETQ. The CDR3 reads CASSSKTPYGYTF. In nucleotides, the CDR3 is TGTGCCAGCAGCTCGAAAACACCCTATGGCTACACCTTC. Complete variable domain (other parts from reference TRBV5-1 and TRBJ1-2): KAGVTQTPRYLIKTRGQQVTLSCSPISGHRSVSWYQQTPGQGLQFLFEYFSETQRNKGNFPGRFSGRQFSNSRSEMNVSTLELGDSALYLCASSSKTPYGYTFGSGTRLTVV.

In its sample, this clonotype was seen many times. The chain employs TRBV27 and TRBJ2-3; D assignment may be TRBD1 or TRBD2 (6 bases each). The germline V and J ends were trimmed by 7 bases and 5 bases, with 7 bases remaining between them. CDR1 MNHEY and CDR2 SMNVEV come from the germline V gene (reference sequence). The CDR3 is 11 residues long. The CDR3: CASKGGDTQYF. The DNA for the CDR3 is TGTGCCAGCAAGGGGGGAGATACGCAGTATTTT.

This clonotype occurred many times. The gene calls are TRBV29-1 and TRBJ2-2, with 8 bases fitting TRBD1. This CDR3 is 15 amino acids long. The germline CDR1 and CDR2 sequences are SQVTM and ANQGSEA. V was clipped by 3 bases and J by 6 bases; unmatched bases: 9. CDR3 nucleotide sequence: TGCAGCGTTGAGAACGACAGGGGAAGGGCCGGGGAGCTGTTTTTT. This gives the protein CSVENDRGRAGELFF.

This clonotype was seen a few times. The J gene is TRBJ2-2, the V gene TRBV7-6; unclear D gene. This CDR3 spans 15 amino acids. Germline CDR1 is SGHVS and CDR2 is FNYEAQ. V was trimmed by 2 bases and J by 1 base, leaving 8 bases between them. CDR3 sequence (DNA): TGTGCCAGCAGCTTAAGTCCTCGGAACACCGGGGAGCTGTTTTTT. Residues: CASSLSPRNTGELFF.

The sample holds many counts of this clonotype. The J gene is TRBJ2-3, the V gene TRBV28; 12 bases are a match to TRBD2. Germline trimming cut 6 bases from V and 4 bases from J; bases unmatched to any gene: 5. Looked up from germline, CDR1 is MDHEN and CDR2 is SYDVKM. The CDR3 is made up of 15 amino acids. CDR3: CASSLLAGGPDTQYF. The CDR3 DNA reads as TGTGCCAGCAGCCTTCTAGCGGGAGGGCCAGATACGCAGTATTTT. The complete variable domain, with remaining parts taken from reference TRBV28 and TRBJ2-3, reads DVKVTQSSRYLVKRTGEKVFLECVQDMDHENMFWYRQDPGLGLRLIYFSYDVKMKEKGDIPEGYSVSREKKERFSLILESASTNQTSMYLCASSLLAGGPDTQYFGPGTRLTVL.

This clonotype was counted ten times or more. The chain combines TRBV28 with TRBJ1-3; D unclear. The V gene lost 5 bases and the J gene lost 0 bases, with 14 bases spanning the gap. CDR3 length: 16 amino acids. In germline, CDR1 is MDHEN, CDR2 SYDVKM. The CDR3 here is CASSVLSADSGNTIYF. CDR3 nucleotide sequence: TGTGCCAGCAGTGTACTATCGGCCGACTCTGGAAACACCATATATTTT.

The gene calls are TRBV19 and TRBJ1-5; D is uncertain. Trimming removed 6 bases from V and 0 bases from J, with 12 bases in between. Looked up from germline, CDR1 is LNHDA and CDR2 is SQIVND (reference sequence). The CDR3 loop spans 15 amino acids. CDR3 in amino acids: CASRRTQYSNQPQHF. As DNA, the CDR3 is TGTGCCAGTAGGAGGACGCAGTATAGCAATCAGCCCCAGCATTTT.

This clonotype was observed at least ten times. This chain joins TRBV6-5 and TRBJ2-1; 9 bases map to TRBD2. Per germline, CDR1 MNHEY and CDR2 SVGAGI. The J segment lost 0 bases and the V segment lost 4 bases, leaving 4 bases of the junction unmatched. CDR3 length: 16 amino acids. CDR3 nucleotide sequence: TGTGCCAGCAGTTTAGCGGGAGTTAGCTCCTACAATGAGCAGTTCTTC. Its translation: CASSLAGVSSYNEQFF.

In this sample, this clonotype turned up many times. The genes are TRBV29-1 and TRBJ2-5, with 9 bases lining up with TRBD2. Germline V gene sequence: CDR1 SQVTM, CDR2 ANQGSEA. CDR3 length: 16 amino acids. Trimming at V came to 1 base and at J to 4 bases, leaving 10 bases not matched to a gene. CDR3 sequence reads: CSVEGAGGGGIETQYF. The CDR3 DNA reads TGCAGCGTTGAAGGAGCGGGAGGAGGGGGTATAGAGACCCAGTACTTC.

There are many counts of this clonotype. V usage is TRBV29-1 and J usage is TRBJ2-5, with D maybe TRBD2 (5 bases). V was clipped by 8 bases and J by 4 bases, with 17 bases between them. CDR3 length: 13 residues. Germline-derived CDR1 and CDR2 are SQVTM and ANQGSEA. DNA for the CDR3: TGCAGCTTTGTGAGGGTGGTTGGAGAGACCCAGTACTTC. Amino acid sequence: CSFVRVVGETQYF. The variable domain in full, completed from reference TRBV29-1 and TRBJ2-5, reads SAVISQKPSRDICQRGTSLTIQCQVDSQVTMMFWYRQQPGQSLTLIATANQGSEATYESGFVIDKFPISRPNLTFSTLTVSNMSPEDSSIYLCSFVRVVGETQYFGPGTRLLVL.

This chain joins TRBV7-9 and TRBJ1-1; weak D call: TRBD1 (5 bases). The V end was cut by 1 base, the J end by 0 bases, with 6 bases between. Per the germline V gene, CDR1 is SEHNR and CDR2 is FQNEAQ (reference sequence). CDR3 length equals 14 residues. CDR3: CASSLVDMNTEAFF. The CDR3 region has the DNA TGTGCCAGCAGCTTAGTGGACATGAACACTGAAGCTTTCTTT.

CDR3 loop: CASSQVSRVGNEQFF. CDR3 nucleotide sequence: TGCGCCAGCAGCCAAGTATCAAGAGTGGGCAATGAGCAGTTCTTC. This chain joins TRBV4-1 and TRBJ2-1; D remains ambiguous. Germline V lookup: CDR1 MGHRA, CDR2 YSYEKL. V was shortened by 1 base and J by 6 bases, with 13 bases between the two germline ends. The CDR3 spans 15 residues.

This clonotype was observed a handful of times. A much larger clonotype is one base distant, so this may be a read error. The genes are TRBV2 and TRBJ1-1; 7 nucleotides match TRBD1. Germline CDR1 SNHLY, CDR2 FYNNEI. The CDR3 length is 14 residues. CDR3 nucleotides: TGTGCCACCGGACAGGTGTCTGGTGGGACTGAAGCTTCCTTT. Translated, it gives CATGQVSGGTEASF.

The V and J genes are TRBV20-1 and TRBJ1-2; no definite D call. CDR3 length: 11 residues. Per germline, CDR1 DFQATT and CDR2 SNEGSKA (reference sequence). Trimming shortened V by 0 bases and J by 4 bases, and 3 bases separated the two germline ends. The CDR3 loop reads CSARDAYGYTF. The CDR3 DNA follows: TGCAGTGCTAGAGATGCCTATGGCTACACCTTC.

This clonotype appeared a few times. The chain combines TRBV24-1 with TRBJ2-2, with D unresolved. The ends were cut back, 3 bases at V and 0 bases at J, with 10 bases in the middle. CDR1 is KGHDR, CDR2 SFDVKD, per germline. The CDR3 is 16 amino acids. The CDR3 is CATSDQYRANTGELFF. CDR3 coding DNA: TGTGCCACCAGTGATCAATACAGAGCGAACACCGGGGAGCTGTTTTTT.

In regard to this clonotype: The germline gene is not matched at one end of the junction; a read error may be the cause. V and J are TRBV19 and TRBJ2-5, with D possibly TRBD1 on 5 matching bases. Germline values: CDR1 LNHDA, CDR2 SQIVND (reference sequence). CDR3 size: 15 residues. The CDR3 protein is CASSIVDSPQGTQYF. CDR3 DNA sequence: TGTGCCAGTAGTATAGTCGACAGTCCACAAGGGACCCAGTACTTC.

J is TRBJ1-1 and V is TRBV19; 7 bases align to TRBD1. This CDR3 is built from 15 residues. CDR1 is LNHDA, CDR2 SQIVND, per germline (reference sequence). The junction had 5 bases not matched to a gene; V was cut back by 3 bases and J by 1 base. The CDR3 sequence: CASSILGTANTEAFF. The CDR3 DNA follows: TGTGCCAGTAGTATTCTGGGGACAGCGAACACTGAAGCTTTCTTT.

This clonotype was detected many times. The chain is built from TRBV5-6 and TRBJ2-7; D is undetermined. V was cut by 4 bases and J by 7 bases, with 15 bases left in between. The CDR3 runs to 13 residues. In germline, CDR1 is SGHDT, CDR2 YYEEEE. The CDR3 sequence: CASSQDGAVEQYF. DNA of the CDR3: TGTGCCAGCAGCCAGGACGGCGCGGTTGAGCAGTACTTC.

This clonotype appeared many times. The CDR3 sequence is CSVEDPIPQWNEQYF. Written as DNA, the CDR3 is TGCAGCGTTGAAGACCCAATCCCCCAGTGGAACGAGCAGTACTTC. The chain recombines TRBV29-1 with TRBJ2-7; D unresolved. Between the trimmed V and J ends, which lost 0 bases and 5 bases, there was a span of 17 bases. This CDR3 region has 15 residues. Germline lookup yields CDR1 SQVTM and CDR2 ANQGSEA.

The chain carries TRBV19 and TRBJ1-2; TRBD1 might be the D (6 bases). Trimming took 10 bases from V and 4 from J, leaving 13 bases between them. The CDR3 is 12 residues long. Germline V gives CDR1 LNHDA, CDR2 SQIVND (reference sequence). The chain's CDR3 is CATGQTSYGYTF. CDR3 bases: TGTGCCACTGGACAGACTTCCTATGGCTACACCTTC.